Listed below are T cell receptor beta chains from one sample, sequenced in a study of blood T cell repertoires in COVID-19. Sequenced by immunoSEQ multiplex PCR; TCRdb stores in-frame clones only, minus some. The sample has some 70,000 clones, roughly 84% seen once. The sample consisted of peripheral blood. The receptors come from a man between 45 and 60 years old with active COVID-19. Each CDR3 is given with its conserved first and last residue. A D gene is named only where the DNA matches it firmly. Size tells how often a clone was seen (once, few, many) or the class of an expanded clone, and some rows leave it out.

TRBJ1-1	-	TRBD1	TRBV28	TGTGCCAGCAGTTTTCTTAGACAGGGGAACACTGAAGCTTTCTTT	CASSFLRQGNTEAFF
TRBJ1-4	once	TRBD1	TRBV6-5	TGTGCCACCTCTCCTCAGGGGGCGCAAAATGAAAAACTGTTTTTT	CATSPQGAQNEKLFF
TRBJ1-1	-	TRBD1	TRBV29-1	TGCAGCGTTGCTCCGGGACAGGTCCTGGGGCTCTGGAACACTGAAGCTTTCTTT	CSVAPGQVLGLWNTEAFF
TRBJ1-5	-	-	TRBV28	TGTGCCAGCAGTGCACAGGGAAGGAGCAATCGGCCCCAGCATTTT	CASSAQGRSNRPQHF
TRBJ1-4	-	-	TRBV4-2	TGTGCCAGCAGACCCCGGGGGACGACTAATGAAAAACTGTTTTTT	CASRPRGTTNEKLFF
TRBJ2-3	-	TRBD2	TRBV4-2	TGTGCCAGCAGCCAAACAACGAGCGGGGGCGGGGCAGATACGCAGTATTTT	CASSQTTSGGGADTQYF
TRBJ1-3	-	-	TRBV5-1	TGCGCCAGCAGAGAAGACCCAGGGACTGGAAACACCATATATTTT	CASREDPGTGNTIYF
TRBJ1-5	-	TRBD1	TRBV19	TGTGCCAGTGCTCCACAGGGGAGGTTATACCAGCCCCAGCATTTT	CASAPQGRLYQPQHF
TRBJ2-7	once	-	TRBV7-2	TGTGCCAGCAGCTTAGGTGTCAGGGATTACGAGCAGTACTTC	CASSLGVRDYEQYF
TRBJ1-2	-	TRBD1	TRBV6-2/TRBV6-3	TGTGCCAGCAGTTCAAGACAGGGCCTATGGGACTATGGCTACACCTTC	CASSSRQGLWDYGYTF
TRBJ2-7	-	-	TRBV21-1	TGTGCCAGCAGCACCAAATGGACTAGCGGGGGAATCTCCTACGAGCAGTACTTC	CASSTKWTSGGISYEQYF
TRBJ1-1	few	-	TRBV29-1	TGCAGCGTTGTCCCGGGTTCGGGTCGTCCTGAAGCTTTCTTT	CSVVPGSGRPEAFF
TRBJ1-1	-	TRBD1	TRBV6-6	TGTGCCAGCAACAGGGGGCTGAACACTGAAGCTTTCTTT	CASNRGLNTEAFF
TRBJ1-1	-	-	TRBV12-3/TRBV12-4	TGTGCCAGCAGTTTAGGTGGCGGGACTGAAGCTTTCTTT	CASSLGGGTEAFF
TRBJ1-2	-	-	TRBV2	TGTGCCAGCAGTGAATGGGCTACGAACTATGGCTACACCTTC	CASSEWATNYGYTF
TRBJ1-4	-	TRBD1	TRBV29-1	TGCAGCGCCGGACAGGAGCCAACTAATGAAAAACTGTTTTTT	CSAGQEPTNEKLFF